These 13 T cell receptor beta chains were all obtained from the same sample, sequenced in a study of neurological immune-mediated disorders. Time point in this sample: technical triplicate 1. TCRdb recomputed calls from the 5' RACE reads with MiXCR, one row per CDR3 protein. Here the sample spans about 38,000 distinct CDR3 sequences, roughly 11% being singletons. Sequencing was done on a sample of PBMCs. The receptors were sampled from a man aged 60 to 69 with HTLV-1-associated myelopathy (HAM/TSP).

This clonotype has at least ten counts. The chain joins TRBV7-9 to TRBJ2-7; no firm D call. This CDR3 region has 14 residues. The V and J ends lost 3 bases and 5 bases respectively, with 14 bases between them. CDR1 and CDR2 from the germline V gene are SEHNR and FQNEAQ (reference sequence). In DNA form, the CDR3 reads TGTGCCAGCAGCTTGAGTCTCTCACCAAACGAGCAGTACTTC. This translates into CASSLSLSPNEQYF.

At least ten counts were recorded for this clonotype. The J gene is TRBJ2-1, the V gene TRBV4-1; possibly TRBD1 or TRBD2 for D (5 bases each). The CDR3 runs 17 residues. CDR1 MGHRA and CDR2 YSYEKL come from the germline V gene. The V end lost 4 bases, the J end lost 3 bases, and 19 bases lay between the germline ends. The CDR3 nucleotides are TGCGCCAGCAGCCCAAGGGACCGGGGCCGGTTCTACAATGAGCAGTTCTTC. Translation: CASSPRDRGRFYNEQFF.

This clonotype showed up many times. This sequence joins TRBV5-5 and TRBJ1-2, with a possible D match to TRBD1 (5 bases). This CDR3 is built from 13 residues. CDR1 is SGHKS and CDR2 is YYEKEE in the germline V gene (reference sequence). V lost 4 bases, J lost 4 bases, and 11 bases lay in between. The CDR3 DNA reads TGTGCCAGCAGCCACCCAGGGACCTATGGCTACACCTTC. Its translation: CASSHPGTYGYTF. The whole variable domain, filled in from reference TRBV5-5 and TRBJ1-2, reads DAGVTQSPTHLIKTRGQQVTLRCSPISGHKSVSWYQQVLGQGPQFIFQYYEKEERGRGNFPDRFSARQFPNYSSELNVNALLLGDSALYLCASSHPGTYGYTFGSGTRLTVV.

Ten or more counts support this clonotype. At one end the junction does not follow the germline gene, possibly because of a read error. V and J are TRBV20-1 and TRBJ2-7; D is perhaps TRBD2 (6 bases). Germline loops: CDR1 DFQATT, CDR2 SNEGSKA (reference sequence). The CDR3 spans 11 residues. The CDR3 sequence: CSAHLQGGKSF. The CDR3 DNA sequence: TGCAGTGCCCACCTCCAGGGCGGGAAGAGCTTC.

This clonotype was observed many times. J is TRBJ2-1 and V is TRBV7-2; TRBD1 agrees at 7 bases. This CDR3 spans 14 amino acids. CDR1 and CDR2 (germline): SGHTA, FQGNSA. V dropped 5 bases and J dropped 0; count of bases not matched to a gene: 1. The CDR3 DNA reads as TGTGCCAGCAGCCGGGACAGCTCCTACAATGAGCAGTTCTTC. It specifies CASSRDSSYNEQFF.

This clonotype was observed at least ten times. The chain employs TRBV5-1 and TRBJ2-1; D remains ambiguous. V was cut by 0 bases and J by 2 bases, with 9 bases left in between. Germline CDR1 is SGHRS and CDR2 is YFSETQ. CDR3 length: 15 residues. In nucleotides, the CDR3 is TGCGCCAGCAGCTTGGAAGGGATAACCTACAATGAGCAGTTCTTC. This sequence encodes CASSLEGITYNEQFF.

The table lists this clonotype with many counts. The chain recombines TRBV19 with TRBJ2-5, with 8 bases matching TRBD2. After removal of 6 bases from V and 2 bases from J, the junction contained 8 bases not matched to a gene. The V gene's germline CDR1 is LNHDA and CDR2 SQIVND (reference sequence). The CDR3 runs to 15 residues. The CDR3 bases are TGTGCCAGTAGCCCTGTTAGCGGGGTACAAGAGACCCAGTACTTC. Protein product: CASSPVSGVQETQYF.

This clonotype was found many times. Here the CDR3 DNA reads TGTGCCACCAGCCCCCGGGGAGAGCGGTACTCCTACAATGAGCAGTTCTTC. Translation: CATSPRGERYSYNEQFF. The chain recombines TRBV15 with TRBJ2-1; D might be TRBD2 (5 bases). This CDR3 has 17 amino acids. V shed 5 bases and J shed 0 bases, with 17 bases lying between them. Germline loops: CDR1 LNHNV, CDR2 YYDKDF (reference sequence).

This clonotype has a count of ten or more. CDR3 in amino acids: CSARDAAGKFGDTQYF. CDR3 DNA sequence: TGCAGTGCTAGAGATGCGGCAGGGAAATTCGGAGATACGCAGTATTTT. This chain links TRBV20-1 with TRBJ2-3; perhaps TRBD1 as D (5 bases). The CDR3 is made up of 16 amino acids. V lost 0 bases to trimming and J lost 5 bases, with 18 bases between them. CDR1 and CDR2 from the germline V gene are DFQATT and SNEGSKA (reference sequence).

Worth noting for this clonotype: The final CDR3 position lacks the conserved phenylalanine or tryptophan, pointing to a likely read error. The CDR3 DNA reads as TGTGCCAGCAGTTTAAGGGGGGACTCGAACACCGGGGAGCTGTTTTTA. This codes for CASSLRGDSNTGELFL. The chain carries TRBV28 and TRBJ2-2; D possibly matches TRBD1 or TRBD2 (6 bases each). Trimming removed 2 bases from V and 0 bases from J, with 10 bases in between. CDR1 and CDR2 from the germline V gene are MDHEN and SYDVKM. There are 16 residues in the CDR3.

This clonotype was detected many times. The chain recombines TRBV5-5 with TRBJ1-1; D is unclear. Trimming took off 0 bases at V and 1 base at J, with 7 bases between the two ends. The germline V gene encodes CDR1 SGHKS and CDR2 YYEKEE (reference sequence). This CDR3 region has 14 residues. The CDR3 DNA sequence: TGTGCCAGCAGCTTGGGGCGACAGAACACTGAAGCTTTCTTT. It yields the protein CASSLGRQNTEAFF.

This clonotype was recorded at least ten times. The CDR3 region is CASSLGDTGELFF. The CDR3 DNA is TGCGCCAGCAGCTTGGGTGACACCGGGGAGCTGTTTTTT. V is TRBV5-1 and J is TRBJ2-2, with D unresolved. The CDR3 consists of 13 residues. V was trimmed by 0 bases and J by 3 bases, leaving 3 bases between them. The germline gives CDR1 SGHRS, CDR2 YFSETQ.

V gene TRBV28 combines with J gene TRBJ2-7; TRBD1 aligns across 7 bases. This CDR3 has 13 residues. J lost 3 bases, V lost 9 bases, and 8 bases had no gene match. Germline values: CDR1 MDHEN, CDR2 SYDVKM. This CDR3 is CASLDRPNYEQYF. CDR3 coding DNA: TGTGCCAGTCTGGACAGGCCGAACTACGAGCAGTACTTC.